The clone carrying this TCR beta chain was detected many times. The sample belongs to a study of CD8 T cells in ankylosing spondylitis. TCRdb processed the 5' RACE reads anew with MiXCR; each CDR3 protein has one entry. In the table there are about 130,000 distinct CDR3 sequences, over 6.5% of which are singletons. The clonotype comes from a male donor with ankylosing spondylitis or in good health (not recorded which). The sample consisted of blood, either unsorted or a sorted T cell fraction (not recorded which).

The CDR3 bases are TGCGCCAGCAGCTTGGGCCAGGGGGGGTATGAGCAGTTCTTC. It is translated as CASSLGQGGYEQFF. The chain uses TRBV5-1 and TRBJ2-1; D could derive from TRBD1 or TRBD2 (7 bases each). CDR1 is SGHRS, CDR2 YFSETQ, per germline. V gave up 0 bases and J gave up 8 bases, with 12 bases separating them. The CDR3 contains 14 residues.